This TCR beta chain appears in the sequencing data of a study of Ad26.COV2.S vaccination and SARS-CoV-2 variants. Assay used: immunoSEQ multiplex PCR; TCRdb lists only in-frame clones, some missing. The table lists about 250,000 clones, 87% of them singletons. Trimming left V 4 bases short and J 2 bases short, with 11 bases between. CDR3 length equals 14 residues. Germline V gene lookup returns CDR1 SGHNT and CDR2 YENEEA. On this clone: The target antigen is unknown.

Treatment of the sample: around 19 received Ad26.COV2.S at low or high dose, single or two shots; five or six received placebo; per-sample allocation not given. Each sample was drawn 63 days after the first injection (of vaccine or placebo). Whole-study results and caveats: Overall T cell responses may have been underestimated by the analyses of TCR breadth and depth. Recipients of vaccine and of placebo showed similar breadth of their non-spike TCR repertoires.

The chain uses TRBV11-3 and TRBJ1-2; maybe TRBD1 (6 bases). The TCR originated in a person aged 18 to 65 who received the Ad26.COV2.S COVID-19 vaccine or a placebo. The specimen was peripheral blood, collected in a trial of Ad26.COV2.S vaccine versus placebo. In DNA, the CDR3 is TGTGCCAGCAGCTGTACAGGGCACAACTATGGCTACACCTTC. Its protein is CASSCTGHNYGYTF. Drawing the rest from reference TRBV11-3 and TRBJ1-2, the complete variable domain is EAGVVQSPRYKIIEKKQPVAFWCNPISGHNTLYWYLQNLGQGPELLIRYENEEAVDDSQLPKDRFSAERLKGVDSTLKIQPAELGDSAVYLCASSCTGHNYGYTFGSGTRLTVV.